Listed here are 14 T cell receptor beta chains from one sample, sequenced in a study of blood T cells in healthy people across ages. A sample-barcoded 5' primer and a J-beta primer mix were used in a second PCR of roughly 6 to 11 cycles. In TCRdb, the 5' RACE reads were re-called with MiXCR into one record per CDR3 protein. In the table there are around 1,900,000 distinct CDR3 sequences, 39% of which are singletons. Sequencing was performed on blood. The receptors come from a human donor in good health.

This sequence joins TRBV29-1 and TRBJ2-5; D possibly corresponds to TRBD2 (5 bases). Germline V gene lookup returns CDR1 SQVTM and CDR2 ANQGSEA. V was cut by 0 bases and J by 5 bases, with 7 bases left in between. The CDR3 covers 12 residues. DNA for the CDR3: TGCAGCGTTGAAGACACGGGGGAGACCCAGTACTTC. Translation gives CSVEDTGETQYF.

This sequence joins TRBV20-1 and TRBJ2-1, with a possible D match to TRBD2 (6 bases). V lost 4 bases to trimming and J lost 5 bases, with 21 bases between them. Germline-derived CDR1 and CDR2 are DFQATT and SNEGSKA (reference sequence). The CDR3 runs 16 residues. The CDR3 region is CSAKAPPAGGNNEQFF. CDR3 DNA sequence: TGCAGTGCTAAAGCCCCTCCAGCGGGCGGGAACAATGAGCAGTTCTTC.

This rearrangement joins TRBV10-3 to TRBJ2-1, with 7 positions matching TRBD2. CDR1 ENHRY and CDR2 SYGVKD come from the germline V gene. J lost 5 bases, V lost 1 base, and 8 bases had no gene match. The length of the CDR3 is 16 residues. The CDR3 DNA reads as TGTGCCATCAGTGAGTTGGGGCGGGGGACTAACAATGAGCAGTTCTTC. Protein: CAISELGRGTNNEQFF.

The rearrangement links TRBV7-2 to TRBJ2-5; 8 bases match TRBD1. Losses at the gene ends were 5 bases for V and 11 bases for J; bases not matched to a gene: 22. The CDR3 runs to 17 residues. Germline V CDR1 and CDR2: SGHTA, FQGNSA. The CDR3 sequence: CASSLLPRQGRFNEQYF. The CDR3 DNA is TGTGCCAGCAGCCTTCTGCCCCGACAGGGGAGATTCAATGAGCAGTACTTC.

This chain's CDR3 is CASSQFREHNSPLHF. The CDR3 DNA follows: TGCGCCAGCAGCCAATTCAGGGAGCACAATTCACCCCTCCACTTT. The genes are TRBV4-3 and TRBJ1-6; a weak D match, TRBD1 (5 bases). Germline V gene data show CDR1 as LGHNA and CDR2 as YSLEER. V was cut by 2 bases and J by 7 bases, with 12 bases left in between. This CDR3 contains 15 residues.

This clonotype was detected once. The chain is built from TRBV20-1 and TRBJ1-1; TRBD1 is a possible D gene (5 bases). Germline loops: CDR1 DFQATT, CDR2 SNEGSKA (reference sequence). CDR3 length: 14 amino acids. V lost 0 bases and J lost 5, with 13 bases in between. CDR3 bases: TGCAGTGCTAGAGATGACGGGGGAAGTACTGAAGCTTTCTTT. Translated, it gives CSARDDGGSTEAFF.

This clonotype was observed a handful of times. The CDR3 spells CSARVSGAAYNEQFF. DNA for the CDR3: TGCAGTGCTAGAGTCTCGGGGGCCGCCTACAATGAGCAGTTCTTC. This chain joins TRBV20-1 and TRBJ2-1; D is perhaps TRBD1 or TRBD2 (6 bases each). Germline loops: CDR1 DFQATT, CDR2 SNEGSKA (reference sequence). The CDR3 extends over 15 amino acids. Trimming removed 1 base at V and 2 bases at J, with 12 bases between.

CDR3 sequence reads: CASSSETGNSPLHF. CDR3 DNA: TGTGCCAGCAGCTCGGAAACGGGTAATTCACCCCTCCACTTT. The V call is TRBV7-9, the J call TRBJ1-6; D gene uncertain. The V gene's germline CDR1 is SEHNR and CDR2 FQNEAQ (reference sequence). V lost 4 bases to trimming and J lost 6 bases, with 10 bases between them. The CDR3 contains 14 residues.

The chain combines TRBV18 with TRBJ2-4; the D gene could be TRBD1 or TRBD2 (5 bases each). The CDR3 spans 11 residues. V was cut by 3 bases and J by 11 bases, with 8 bases left in between. The V gene's germline CDR1 is KGHSH and CDR2 LQKENI. Written as DNA, the CDR3 is TGTGCCAGCTCACCTGGGACCTTTCAGTACTTC. It translates to CASSPGTFQYF.

This clonotype came up once. A much bigger clone sits one base away, suggesting this may be a read error. The rearrangement uses TRBV29-1 and TRBJ2-5; TRBD1 matches at 7 bases. The last part of the DNA fits TRBJ2-7 better; the J call may be wrong. Germline V CDR1 and CDR2: SQVTM, ANQGSEA. The CDR3 has 12 residues. For the CDR3, the DNA is TGCAGCGTGATGGGACAGAGCCTCGAGCAGTACTTC. Its protein product is CSVMGQSLEQYF.

In this sample, this clonotype turned up once. V and J are TRBV7-2 and TRBJ2-7; either TRBD1 or TRBD2 may fit D (5 bases each). Per the germline V gene, CDR1 is SGHTA and CDR2 is FQGNSA. This CDR3 has 14 amino acids. V was pared by 2 bases and J by 7 bases, with 15 bases between. CDR3 region: CASSLPPGPREQYF. The CDR3 DNA reads TGTGCCAGCAGCTTACCCCCGGGACCTCGAGAGCAGTACTTC. Full variable domain (missing parts from reference TRBV7-2 and TRBJ2-7): GAGVSQSPSNKVTEKGKDVELRCDPISGHTALYWYRQSLGQGLEFLIYFQGNSAPDKSGLPSDRFSAERTGGSVSTLTIQRTQQEDSAVYLCASSLPPGPREQYFGPGTRLTVT.

This sequence joins TRBV3-1 and TRBJ1-5; D not certain. Trimming cost V 1 base and J 4 bases, with 8 bases left between them. The CDR3 runs 14 residues. Germline CDR1 LGHDT, CDR2 YNNKEL (reference sequence). The CDR3 reads CASSQAFQNQPQHF. In DNA form, the CDR3 reads TGTGCCAGCAGCCAAGCTTTTCAGAATCAGCCCCAGCATTTT.

The chain combines TRBV5-5 with TRBJ2-7, with 8 bases matching TRBD1. V shed 3 bases and J 5 bases; nucleotides not matched to a gene: 10. Germline lookup yields CDR1 SGHKS and CDR2 YYEKEE (reference sequence). The CDR3 spans 15 residues. In DNA, the CDR3 is TGTGCCAGCAGCTATGGGACAGGAACATCCAACGAGCAGTACTTC. Amino acids: CASSYGTGTSNEQYF.

There are a few counts of this clonotype. V and J are TRBV4-3 and TRBJ2-4; D gene ambiguous. CDR3 length equals 17 residues. The V gene's germline CDR1 is LGHNA and CDR2 YSLEER. V was trimmed by 0 bases and J by 5 bases, leaving 17 bases between them. CDR3 sequence: CASSQDHPILAENIQYF. The CDR3 DNA reads TGCGCCAGCAGCCAAGACCACCCGATACTGGCCGAAAACATTCAGTACTTC.